The sequence of this T cell receptor (beta chain) was determined in a study of cytomegalovirus exposure and HLA in healthy donors. About the study: T cells numbering about 200 million yielded approximately 100 million unique TCR beta sequences in an earlier analysis. Notes on the study in general: Later on, an analysis tied approximately 17,000 TCR beta sequences to HLA alleles at 0.05 false discovery rate.

CDR1 is KGHSH and CDR2 is LQKENI in the germline V gene. The length of the CDR3 is 19 residues. Trimming left V 0 bases short and J 0 bases short, with 18 bases between. In regard to this clone: The antigen is not known.

Whereas donors were nominally healthy upon sampling, unrecorded immune exposures were probable. This PCR relied on a set of 60 Vbeta primers and 13 Jbeta primers. Study processing details: There were tens of millions of unique TCR beta chains by a later count, and about 12 million of them were shared. This table comes from immunoSEQ multiplex PCR, and its TCRdb copy is limited to in-frame clones, with some not included. Clone size and the V and J calls come from that table; the DNA yielded D and trimming. The sample comprises roughly 110,000 clones, roughly 82% of which are singletons, and about 1.5% rests with the top ten.

This TCR was sampled from a man aged 50-59 years in good health and CMV-seronegative. The chain carries TRBV18 and TRBJ1-5, with a weak D call TRBD1 (5 bases). Input material: PBMCs. The CDR3 coding sequence is TGTGCCAGCTCACCACCCGGCAGGGCGGAGGGGTATAGCAATCAGCCCCAGCATTTT. Protein: CASSPPGRAEGYSNQPQHF.